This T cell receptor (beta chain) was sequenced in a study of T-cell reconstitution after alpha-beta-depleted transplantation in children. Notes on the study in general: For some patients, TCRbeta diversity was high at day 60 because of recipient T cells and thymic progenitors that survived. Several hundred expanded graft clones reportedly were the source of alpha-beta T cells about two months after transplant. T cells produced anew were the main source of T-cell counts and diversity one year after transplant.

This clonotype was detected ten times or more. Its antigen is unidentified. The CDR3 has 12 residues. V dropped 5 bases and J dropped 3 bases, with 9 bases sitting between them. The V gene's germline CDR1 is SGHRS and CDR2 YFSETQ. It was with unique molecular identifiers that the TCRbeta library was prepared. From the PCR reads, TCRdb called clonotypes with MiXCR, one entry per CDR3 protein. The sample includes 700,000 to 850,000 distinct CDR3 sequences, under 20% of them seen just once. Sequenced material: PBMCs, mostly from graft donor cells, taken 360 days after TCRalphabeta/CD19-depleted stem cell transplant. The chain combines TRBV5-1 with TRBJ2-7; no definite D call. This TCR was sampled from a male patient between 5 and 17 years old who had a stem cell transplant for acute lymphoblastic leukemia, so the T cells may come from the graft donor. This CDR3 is CASSPDFYEQYF. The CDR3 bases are TGCGCCAGCAGTCCAGACTTCTACGAGCAGTACTTC. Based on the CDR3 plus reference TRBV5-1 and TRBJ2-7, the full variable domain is KAGVTQTPRYLIKTRGQQVTLSCSPISGHRSVSWYQQTPGQGLQFLFEYFSETQRNKGNFPGRFSGRQFSNSRSEMNVSTLELGDSALYLCASSPDFYEQYFGPGTRLTVT.